What follows are 10 T cell receptor beta chains derived from one specimen sequenced in a study of tumor-infiltrating lymphocytes in primary liver carcinoma. The template, roughly 510 ng total RNA, yielded TCR beta cDNA made with a constant-region primer. Library construction for TCR beta comprised three nested multiplex PCR rounds performed with slightly modified ARM-PCR. TRBV1-TRBV30 forward primers and a C-beta reverse primer were used in the first two PCR rounds, which each ran for about 11 cycles. Using its own MiXCR run on the multiplex PCR reads, TCRdb lists one record per CDR3 protein. Among around 330,000 distinct CDR3 sequences listed, 50% to 70% were seen once. The authors took blood RNA from unsorted whole blood and also extracted germline DNA. Material for sequencing was peripheral blood. The receptors were sampled from a man aged 40-49 years with primary liver carcinoma and hepatitis B virus infection.

A note on this clonotype: A much larger clone lies one base from this, so it may be a read error. This is likely a read error, given that the CDR3 carries no conserved phenylalanine or tryptophan at its end. The chain uses TRBV28 and TRBJ1-6; TRBD1 might be the D (6 bases). CDR1 and CDR2 (germline): MDHEN, SYDVKM. V was pared by 5 bases and J by 8 bases, with 16 bases between. CDR3 length equals 15 residues. Here the CDR3 DNA reads TGTGCCAGCAGTCCTACCACAGGGTGGTATTCACCCCTCCACTTA. It encodes CASSPTTGWYSPLHL.

On this clonotype: Its ends do not fully match the called genes, so a read error is possible. The rearrangement links TRBV5-4 to TRBJ2-1, with TRBD2 matching over 8 bases. CDR1 is SGHNT and CDR2 is YYREEE in the germline V gene (reference sequence). This CDR3 contains 15 residues. The CDR3 loop is CASSKSGRDYNGQFF. CDR3 sequence (DNA): TGTGCCAGCAGCAAAAGCGGGAGAGACTACAATGGGCAGTTCTTC. The whole variable domain, filled in from reference TRBV5-4 and TRBJ2-1, reads ETGVTQSPTHLIKTRGQQVTLRCSSQSGHNTVSWYQQALGQGPQFIFQYYREEENGRGNFPPRFSGLQFPNYSSELNVNALELDDSALYLCASSKSGRDYNGQFFGPGTRLTVL.

On this clonotype itself: The junction departs from germline at one end; a sequencing error may be responsible. The chain has TRBV5-6 and TRBJ2-1; possibly TRBD2 for D (5 bases). The CDR3 is made up of 13 amino acids. Germline CDR1 SGHDT, CDR2 YYEEEE. The DNA for the CDR3 is TGTGCCAGCAACTTGGCAACTAGCAATGAGCAGTTCTTC. It translates to CASNLATSNEQFF.

A note on this clonotype: This may be a read error: a much more frequent sequence differs by one nucleotide. The DNA for the CDR3 is TGTGCCAGCAGTTACTCCCCCAGCGGGAGCGCCTACGATCAGTACTTC. As protein: CASSYSPSGSAYDQYF. This chain joins TRBV6-2 or TRBV6-3 and TRBJ2-7; 8 nucleotides line up with TRBD2. The CDR3 runs 16 residues. Germline assignment: CDR1 MNHEY and CDR2 SVGEGT.

This clonotype appeared many times. This chain uses TRBV29-1 with TRBJ2-4; D unclear. The CDR3 covers 12 residues. Trimming pared 7 bases from V and 5 bases from J, leaving 12 bases between. Looked up from germline, CDR1 is SQVTM and CDR2 is ANQGSEA. CDR3 DNA sequence: TGCAGCGCTTTTGGGTCAGAAAACATTCAGTACTTC. Encoded protein: CSAFGSENIQYF.

As concerns this clonotype: Germline is not matched at one junction end, which may reflect a read error. The CDR3 reads CAGSYGGLTYEQYF. The CDR3 DNA reads TGTGCCGGCAGTTACGGAGGGCTTACCTACGAGCAGTACTTC. The rearrangement uses TRBV6-2 or TRBV6-3 and TRBJ2-7; possibly TRBD2 for D (6 bases). This CDR3 contains 14 residues. Germline V lookup: CDR1 MNHEY, CDR2 SVGEGT.

Comment on this clonotype: This may arise from a read error, as a much more abundant clone is one base away. The V gene is TRBV6-1, the J gene TRBJ2-5; D gene uncertain. There are 14 residues in the CDR3. With 1 base removed from V and 3 bases from J, the gap between germline ends came to 9 bases. The V gene's germline CDR1 is MNHNS and CDR2 SASEGT. The CDR3 DNA sequence: TGTGCCAGCAGTGAAGAAGGGTGGAAAGAGACCCAGTACTTC. Its translation: CASSEEGWKETQYF.

The chain uses TRBV7-9 and TRBJ1-2; 7 bases map to TRBD1. Germline lookup yields CDR1 SEHNR and CDR2 FQNEAQ (reference sequence). The CDR3 runs 14 residues. The CDR3 here is CTGSFTGAGYGYTF. The CDR3 DNA follows: TGTACCGGCAGTTTCACAGGGGCGGGCTATGGCTACACCTTC.

This clonotype turned up a few times. The J gene is TRBJ1-5, the V gene TRBV5-8, with a possible D match to TRBD1 (5 bases). V gave up 0 bases and J gave up 9 bases, with 13 bases separating them. Looked up from germline, CDR1 is SGHTS and CDR2 is YDEGEE. This CDR3 is built from 14 residues. CDR3 in amino acids: CASSLGGPVRPQHF. The DNA for the CDR3 is TGTGCCAGCAGCTTGGGGGGCCCCGTGCGGCCCCAGCATTTT.

As to this clonotype: In this CDR3 the conserved last residue, phenylalanine or tryptophan, is missing, so a read error is likely. The gene calls are TRBV11-2 and TRBJ2-7, with TRBD1 as a possible D gene (6 bases). Trimming stripped 1 base from V and 5 bases from J, with 21 bases between. This CDR3 comprises 17 residues. Looked up from germline, CDR1 is SGHAT and CDR2 is FQNNGV. The CDR3 reads CASSLVVRGSFPHEQYI. Here the CDR3 DNA reads TGTGCCAGCAGCTTAGTGGTTAGGGGGAGCTTCCCCCACGAGCAGTACATC.